The T cell receptor beta chain described here comes from a study of CD8 T cells in ankylosing spondylitis. Losses at the gene ends were 0 bases for V and 4 bases for J; bases not matched to a gene: 6. The CDR3 spans 16 residues. Germline-derived CDR1 and CDR2 are SGHRS and YFSETQ. Points on this clonotype: Its specificity is not known.

General study points: Disease-linked clones bore a CD8+ phenotype, appearing relatively rarely in peripheral blood. The authors reported significant enrichment of disease-linked clones in matched ankylosing spondylitis synovial fluid. There were earlier reports of some motif variants in reactive arthritis synovial fluid and blood.

Quantitative 5'-RACE was performed with molecular barcodes, and it yielded the TCR beta libraries. In TCRdb, the 5' RACE reads were re-called with MiXCR into one record per CDR3 protein. The top ten hold about 17% of the sample, which has about 200,000 distinct CDR3 sequences, 10% to 15% seen once. V gene TRBV5-1 combines with J gene TRBJ2-3; TRBD1 matches 9 bases. This TCR derives from a male donor with ankylosing spondylitis or in good health (not recorded which). The sample consisted of blood, either unsorted or a sorted T cell fraction (not recorded which). CDR3 DNA sequence: TGCGCCAGCAGCTTGGCGTGGGACAGGGTCCCAGATACGCAGTATTTT. It yields the protein CASSLAWDRVPDTQYF.